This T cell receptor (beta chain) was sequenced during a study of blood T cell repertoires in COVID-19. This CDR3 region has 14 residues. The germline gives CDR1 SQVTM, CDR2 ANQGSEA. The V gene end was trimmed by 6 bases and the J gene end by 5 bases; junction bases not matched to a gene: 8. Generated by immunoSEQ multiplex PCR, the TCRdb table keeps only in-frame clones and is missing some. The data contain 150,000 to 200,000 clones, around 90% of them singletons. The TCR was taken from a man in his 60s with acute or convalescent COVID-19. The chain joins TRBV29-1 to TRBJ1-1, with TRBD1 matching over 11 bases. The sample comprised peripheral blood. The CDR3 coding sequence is TGCAGCGTGATTTGGGACAGGGGGGGAACTGAAGCTTTCTTT. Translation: CSVIWDRGGTEAFF.